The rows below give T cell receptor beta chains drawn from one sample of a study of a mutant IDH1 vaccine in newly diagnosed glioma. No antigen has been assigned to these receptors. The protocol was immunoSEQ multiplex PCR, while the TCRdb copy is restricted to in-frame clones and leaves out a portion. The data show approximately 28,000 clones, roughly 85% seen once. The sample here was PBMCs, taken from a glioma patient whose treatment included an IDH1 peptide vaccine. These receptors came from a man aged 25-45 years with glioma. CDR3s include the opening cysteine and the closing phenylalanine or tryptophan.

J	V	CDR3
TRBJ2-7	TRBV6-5	CASTREASGEQYF
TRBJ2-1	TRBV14	CASSQDGQGRYNEQFF
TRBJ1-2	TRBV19	CASSIGRNYGYTF
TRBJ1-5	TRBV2	CASSEALWQLNQPQHF
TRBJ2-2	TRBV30	CAWQPGISAGELFF
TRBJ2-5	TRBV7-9	CASSLVWLAGEEETQYF
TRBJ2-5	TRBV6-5	CASSYSWGETQYF
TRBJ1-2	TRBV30	CAWMRDRNSGYTF
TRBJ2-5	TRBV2	CASSGTGQETQYF
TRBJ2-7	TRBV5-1	CASSLRPGTYEQYF
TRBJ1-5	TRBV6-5	CASSYEGSQPQHF
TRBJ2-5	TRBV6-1	CASSEGQGWQETQYF
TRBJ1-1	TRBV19	CASSRPGQGRGNTEAFF
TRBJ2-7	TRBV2	CASSERYLGHEQYF
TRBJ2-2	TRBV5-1	CASSSEVVSTNTGELFF
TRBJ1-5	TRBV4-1	CASSQISIAWGNQPQHF
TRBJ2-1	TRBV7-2	CASSESGRAENEQFF
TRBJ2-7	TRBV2	CASMGVRDRGLYEQYF
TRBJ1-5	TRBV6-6	CASSYGGGHSNQPQHF
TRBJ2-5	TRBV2	CASSPASGVETQYF
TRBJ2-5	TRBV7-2	CASSPGHRKETQYF
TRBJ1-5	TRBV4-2	CASSLGGTGGAYSNQPQHF
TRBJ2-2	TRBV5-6	CASSLTRRDTGELFF
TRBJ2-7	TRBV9	CASSVGDGPYEQYF
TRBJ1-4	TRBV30	CAWSVRGFFNEKLFF
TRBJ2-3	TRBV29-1	CSVPPSGGVADTQYF
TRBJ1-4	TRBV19	CASIDRGNEKLFF
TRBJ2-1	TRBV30	CASTGGSYNEQFF
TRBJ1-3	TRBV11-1	CASSYGTTGNTIYF
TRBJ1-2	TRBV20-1	CSARDLRGYTF
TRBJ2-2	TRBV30	CAWSNLAGLNTGELFF